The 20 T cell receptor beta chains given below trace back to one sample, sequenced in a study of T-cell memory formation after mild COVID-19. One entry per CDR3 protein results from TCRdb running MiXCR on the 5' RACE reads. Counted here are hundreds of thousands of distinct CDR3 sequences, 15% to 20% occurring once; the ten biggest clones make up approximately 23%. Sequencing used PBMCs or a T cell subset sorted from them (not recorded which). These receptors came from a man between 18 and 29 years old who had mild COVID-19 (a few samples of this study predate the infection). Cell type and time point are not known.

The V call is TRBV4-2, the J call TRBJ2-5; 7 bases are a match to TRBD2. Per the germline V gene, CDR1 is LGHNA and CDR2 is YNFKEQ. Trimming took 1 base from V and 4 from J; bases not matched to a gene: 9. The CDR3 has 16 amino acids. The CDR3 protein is CASSQGWAGRGETQYF. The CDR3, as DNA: TGTGCCAGCAGCCAAGGTTGGGCGGGGAGGGGAGAGACCCAGTACTTC.

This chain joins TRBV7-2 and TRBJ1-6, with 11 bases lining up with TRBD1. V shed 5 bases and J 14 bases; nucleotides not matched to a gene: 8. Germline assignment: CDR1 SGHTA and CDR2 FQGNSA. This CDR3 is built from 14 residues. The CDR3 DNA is TGTGCCAGCAGCCCTGGGACAGGGGGACTAACCCTCCACTTT. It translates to CASSPGTGGLTLHF.

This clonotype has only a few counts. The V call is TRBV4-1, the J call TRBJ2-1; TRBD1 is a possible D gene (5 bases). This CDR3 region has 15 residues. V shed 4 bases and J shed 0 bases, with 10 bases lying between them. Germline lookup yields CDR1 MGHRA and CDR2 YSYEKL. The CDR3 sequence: CASSLGHSSYNEQFF. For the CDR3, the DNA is TGCGCCAGCAGCCTAGGACACAGCTCCTACAATGAGCAGTTCTTC.

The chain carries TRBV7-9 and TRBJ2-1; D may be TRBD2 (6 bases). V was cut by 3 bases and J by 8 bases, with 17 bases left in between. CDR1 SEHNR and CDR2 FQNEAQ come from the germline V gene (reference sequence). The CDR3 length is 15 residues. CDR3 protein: CASSFGAGPGHEQFF. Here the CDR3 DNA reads TGTGCCAGCAGCTTCGGGGCGGGGCCAGGCCATGAGCAGTTCTTC.

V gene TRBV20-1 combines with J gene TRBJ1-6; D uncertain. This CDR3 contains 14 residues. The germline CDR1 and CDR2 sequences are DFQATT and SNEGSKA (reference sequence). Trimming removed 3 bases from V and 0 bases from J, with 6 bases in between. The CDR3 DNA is TGCAGTGCTAGGGATAGCTCCTATAATTCACCCCTCCACTTT. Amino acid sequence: CSARDSSYNSPLHF.

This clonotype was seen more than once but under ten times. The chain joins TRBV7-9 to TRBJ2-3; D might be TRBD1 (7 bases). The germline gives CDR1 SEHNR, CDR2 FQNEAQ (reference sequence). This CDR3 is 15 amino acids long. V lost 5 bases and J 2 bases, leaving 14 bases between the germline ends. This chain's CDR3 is CASSLRRGPTDTQYF. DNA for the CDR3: TGTGCCAGCAGCCTCCGGAGGGGGCCCACAGATACGCAGTATTTT.

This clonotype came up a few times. The CDR3 is CASSPRTGQGDTQYF. CDR3 DNA sequence: TGTGCCAGCAGCCCCCGGACAGGGCAGGGAGATACGCAGTATTTT. V usage is TRBV7-3 and J usage is TRBJ2-3, with 8 bases fitting TRBD1. This CDR3 spans 15 amino acids. Germline assignment: CDR1 SGHTA and CDR2 FQGTGA. Germline trimming cut 5 bases from V and 5 bases from J; bases unmatched to any gene: 9.

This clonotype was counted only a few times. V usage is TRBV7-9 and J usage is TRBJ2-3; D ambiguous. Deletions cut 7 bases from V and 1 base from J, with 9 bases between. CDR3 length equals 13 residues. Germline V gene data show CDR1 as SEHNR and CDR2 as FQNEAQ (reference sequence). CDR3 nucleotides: TGTGCCAGCATGCTTCGGCGCACAGATACGCAGTATTTT. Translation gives CASMLRRTDTQYF.

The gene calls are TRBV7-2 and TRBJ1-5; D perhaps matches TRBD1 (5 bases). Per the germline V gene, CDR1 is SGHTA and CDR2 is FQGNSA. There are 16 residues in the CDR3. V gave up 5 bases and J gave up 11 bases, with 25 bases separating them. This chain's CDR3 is CASSPTAGPTAVAQHF. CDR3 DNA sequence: TGTGCCAGCAGCCCCACCGCGGGGCCGACCGCGGTGGCCCAGCATTTT. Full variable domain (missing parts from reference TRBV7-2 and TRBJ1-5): GAGVSQSPSNKVTEKGKDVELRCDPISGHTALYWYRQSLGQGLEFLIYFQGNSAPDKSGLPSDRFSAERTGGSVSTLTIQRTQQEDSAVYLCASSPTAGPTAVAQHFGDGTRLSIL.

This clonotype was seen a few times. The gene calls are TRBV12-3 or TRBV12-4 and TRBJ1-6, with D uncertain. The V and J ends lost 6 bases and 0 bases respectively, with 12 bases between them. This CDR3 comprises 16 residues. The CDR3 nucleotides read TGTGCCAGCAGCCCACCGGGGAGCTCCTATAATTCACCCCTCCACTTT. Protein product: CASSPPGSSYNSPLHF.

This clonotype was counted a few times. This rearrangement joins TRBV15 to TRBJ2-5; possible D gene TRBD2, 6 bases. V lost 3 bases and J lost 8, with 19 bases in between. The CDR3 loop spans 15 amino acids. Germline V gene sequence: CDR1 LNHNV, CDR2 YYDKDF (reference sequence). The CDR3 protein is CATSRDGTPGGTQYF. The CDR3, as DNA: TGTGCCACCAGCAGGGACGGGACTCCCGGGGGTACCCAGTACTTC.

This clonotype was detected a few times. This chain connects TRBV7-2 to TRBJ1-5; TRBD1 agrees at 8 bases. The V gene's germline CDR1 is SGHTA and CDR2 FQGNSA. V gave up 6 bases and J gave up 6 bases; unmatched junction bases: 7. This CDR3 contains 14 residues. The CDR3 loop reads CASRAGGVGQPQHF. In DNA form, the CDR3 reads TGTGCCAGCAGGGCAGGGGGCGTAGGTCAGCCCCAGCATTTT.

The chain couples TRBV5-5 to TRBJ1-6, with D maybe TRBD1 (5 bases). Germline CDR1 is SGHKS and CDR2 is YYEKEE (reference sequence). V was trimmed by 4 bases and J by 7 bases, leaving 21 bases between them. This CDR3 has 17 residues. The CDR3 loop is CASSRLRGGMTNSPLHF. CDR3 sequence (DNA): TGTGCCAGCAGCCGATTGCGGGGGGGTATGACGAATTCACCCCTCCACTTT.

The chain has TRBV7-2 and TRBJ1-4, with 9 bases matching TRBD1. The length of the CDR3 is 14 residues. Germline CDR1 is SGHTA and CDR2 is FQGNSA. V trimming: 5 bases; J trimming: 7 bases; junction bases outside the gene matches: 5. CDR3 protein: CASSLTGGSEKLFF. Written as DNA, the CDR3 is TGTGCCAGCAGCCTGACAGGGGGGAGTGAAAAACTGTTTTTT.

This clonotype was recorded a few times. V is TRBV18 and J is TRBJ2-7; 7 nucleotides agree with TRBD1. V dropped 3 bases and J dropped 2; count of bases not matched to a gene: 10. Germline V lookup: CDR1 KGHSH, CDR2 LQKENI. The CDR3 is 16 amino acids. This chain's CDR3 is CASSPRGQARTYEQYF. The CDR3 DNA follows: TGTGCCAGCTCACCCCGTGGACAGGCTCGGACCTACGAGCAGTACTTC.

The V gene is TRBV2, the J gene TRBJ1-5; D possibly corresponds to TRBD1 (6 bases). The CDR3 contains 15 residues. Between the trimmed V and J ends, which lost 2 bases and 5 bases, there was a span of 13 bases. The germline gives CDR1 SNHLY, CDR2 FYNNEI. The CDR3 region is CASSESGGMDQPQHF. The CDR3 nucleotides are TGTGCCAGCAGTGAATCGGGGGGCATGGATCAGCCCCAGCATTTT.

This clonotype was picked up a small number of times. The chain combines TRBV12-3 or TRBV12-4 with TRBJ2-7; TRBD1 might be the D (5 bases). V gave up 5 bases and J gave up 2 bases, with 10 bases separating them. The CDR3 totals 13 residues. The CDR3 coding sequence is TGTGCCAGCAGTAGAGGCAGGGCCTACGAGCAGTACGTC. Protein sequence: CASSRGRAYEQYV.

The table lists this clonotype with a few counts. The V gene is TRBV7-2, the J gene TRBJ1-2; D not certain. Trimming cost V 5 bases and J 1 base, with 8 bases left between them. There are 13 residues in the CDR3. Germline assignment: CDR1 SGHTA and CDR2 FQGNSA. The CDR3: CASSPGSNYGYTF. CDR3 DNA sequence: TGTGCCAGCAGCCCCGGCAGTAACTATGGCTACACCTTC.

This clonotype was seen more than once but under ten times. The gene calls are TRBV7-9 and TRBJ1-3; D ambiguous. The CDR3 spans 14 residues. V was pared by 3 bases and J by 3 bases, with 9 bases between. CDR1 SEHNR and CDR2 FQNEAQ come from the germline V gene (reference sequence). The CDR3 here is CASSLTGGGNTIYF. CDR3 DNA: TGTGCCAGCAGCTTGACGGGAGGTGGAAACACCATATATTTT.

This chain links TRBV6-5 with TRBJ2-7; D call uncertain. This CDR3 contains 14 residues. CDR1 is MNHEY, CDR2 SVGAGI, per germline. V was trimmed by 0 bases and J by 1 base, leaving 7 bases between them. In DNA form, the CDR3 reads TGTGCCAGCAGTTACTCGGTTCTATCCTACGAGCAGTACTTC. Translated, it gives CASSYSVLSYEQYF.